This T cell receptor (beta chain) was retrieved from a study of blood T cell repertoires in COVID-19. On the study more broadly: Samples came from the United States, Italy and Spain, spanning acute and convalescent COVID-19. The cDNA or gDNA used as material had been derived from T cells, B-cell-depleted T cells, or PBMCs.

With V trimmed by 4 bases and J by 3 bases, 8 bases remained unmatched. The CDR3 has 16 amino acids. The germline V gene has CDR1 SGHAT and CDR2 FQNNGV. As originally analysed: Counts of nucleated cells, estimated from reference gene primer amplification, were obtained. TCRdb keeps only in-frame clones here, not all; method: immunoSEQ multiplex PCR. From that table come the V and J calls and clone size; the DNA was used to work out D and trimming. The repertoire holds 250,000 or so clones, with approximately 87% as singletons. Specimen: peripheral blood. This receptor was taken from a man between 60 and 70 years old with acute or convalescent COVID-19. V usage is TRBV11-2 and J usage is TRBJ2-2; the match to TRBD1 covers 7 bases. The CDR3 DNA follows: TGTGCCAGCAGCTATCGACAGGGTGGGGACACCGGGGAGCTGTTTTTT. It is translated as CASSYRQGGDTGELFF. Drawing the rest from reference TRBV11-2 and TRBJ2-2, the complete variable domain is EAGVAQSPRYKIIEKRQSVAFWCNPISGHATLYWYQQILGQGPKLLIQFQNNGVVDDSQLPKDRFSAERLKGVDSTLKIQPAKLEDSAVYLCASSYRQGGDTGELFFGEGSRLTVL.